In its sample, the clone carrying this T cell receptor beta chain was seen a few times. TCRdb re-called the reads through MiXCR, storing one row per CDR3 protein. The sample has some 400,000 distinct CDR3 sequences, about a sixth seen once. CDR1 and CDR2 from the germline V gene are MNHEY and SVGEGT. The V end was cut by 6 bases, the J end by 1 base, with 13 bases between. This CDR3 spans 15 amino acids. This specimen belongs to a study of T cell repertoires in cytomegalovirus infection. Study context: Both a matching HLA type and CMV infection were indicated by public TCR beta signatures.

The sample comprised PBMCs. V gene TRBV6-2 or TRBV6-3 combines with J gene TRBJ2-4, with D perhaps TRBD2 (6 bases). This sequence originates from a human donor in good health (CMV status not recorded). Some clones in this sample may be carry-over from other donors' samples. The CDR3 sequence is CASSKGLGAKNIQYF. The CDR3 nucleotides are TGTGCCAGCAGCAAGGGACTGGGGGCCAAAAACATTCAGTACTTC.